A selection of T cell receptor beta chains follows, all from one sample in a study of T cells in Graves' hyperthyroidism and ophthalmopathy. Each CDR3 protein is one row after TCRdb ran MiXCR on the multiplex PCR reads. Seen here are about 500,000 distinct CDR3 sequences, roughly a sixth observed once, and the top ten hold approximately 15%. The specimen sequenced was blood. The receptors originated from a woman between 18 and 29 years old with Graves' ophthalmopathy. Both conserved end residues are part of each CDR3. A D gene is named only where the DNA matches it firmly. Size tells how often a clone was seen (once, few, many) or the class of an expanded clone, and some rows leave it out.

d_gene	j_gene	abundance	v_gene	CDR3nt	CDR3aa
NA	TRBJ1-5	few	TRBV4-2	TGTGCCAGCAGCCCCTGGGACGGTGGCAATCAGCCCCAGCATTTT	CASSPWDGGNQPQHF
NA	TRBJ2-5	NA	TRBV5-5	TGTGCCAGCAGCCTCTCCGGGACAAACCAAGAGACCCAGTACTTC	CASSLSGTNQETQYF
TRBD1	TRBJ1-1	few	TRBV6-5	TGTGCCAGCAGTTACGCCCAGGGGGTCGGCACTGAAGCTTTCTTT	CASSYAQGVGTEAFF
NA	TRBJ2-5	few	TRBV20-1	TGCAGTGCTAGAAGTTTGGGGGGCGAGGGAAAAGAGACCCAGTACTTC	CSARSLGGEGKETQYF
NA	TRBJ2-3	many	TRBV11-2	TGTGCCAGCAGCTTCCGACGCACAGATACGCAGTATTTT	CASSFRRTDTQYF
TRBD1	TRBJ1-2	few	TRBV12-3/TRBV12-4	TGTGCCAGCAGTTACGCTATTGACAGGGACCCGAATGGCTACACCTTC	CASSYAIDRDPNGYTF
TRBD2	TRBJ2-1	many	TRBV28	TGTGCCAGCAGTTCTTGGGCCGGGAGGGAATACAATGAGCAGTTCTTC	CASSSWAGREYNEQFF
NA	TRBJ2-3	many	TRBV20-1	TGCAGCGGTGAGAGGGGCCTACCAGCTAGCACAGATACGCAGTATTTT	CSGERGLPASTDTQYF
NA	TRBJ1-5	NA	TRBV30	TGTGCCTGGAGTGTTGGCAGAACCAATCAGCCCCAGCATTTT	CAWSVGRTNQPQHF
TRBD2	TRBJ2-1	few	TRBV19	TGTGCCAGTAGTCCCCGGACAGTTCAACTAGCGGGGGGGCTCAATGAGCAGTTCTTC	CASSPRTVQLAGGLNEQFF
NA	TRBJ2-7	few	TRBV5-1	TGCGCCAGCAGCTTTCGGGTTGGGGGGCCCCCCTCCTACGAGCAGTACTTC	CASSFRVGGPPSYEQYF
NA	TRBJ2-5	many	TRBV3-1	TGTGCCAGCAGCCACCGGGAGACCCAGTACTTC	CASSHRETQYF
NA	TRBJ1-5	NA	TRBV19	TGTGCCAGTAGTATGGAGCGGACAAGCCGTGGGCCCCAGCATTTT	CASSMERTSRGPQHF
NA	TRBJ2-7	many	TRBV5-1	TGCGCCAGCAGTCAGTACGGTAGTCCGGCCTACGAGCAGTACTTC	CASSQYGSPAYEQYF
NA	TRBJ1-2	NA	TRBV2	TGTGCCAGCACCGAGGGCGGCCATGGCTACACCTTC	CASTEGGHGYTF